This TCR beta chain was captured by sequencing in a study of blood T cell repertoires in COVID-19. Study context: COVID-19 samples from acute and convalescent phases originated in the United States, Italy and Spain. PBMCs, B-cell-depleted T cells, or T cells provided the cDNA or gDNA that made up the material.

In the authors' methods: From reference gene primer amplification, estimates of nucleated cell counts were derived. Method: immunoSEQ multiplex PCR; TCRdb's copy keeps in-frame clones and lacks some. The V and J calls and the clone size are those of that table, but D and trimming were determined from the DNA. This table has roughly 150,000 clones, over 60% appearing once. Germline CDR1 LNHDA, CDR2 SQIVND (reference sequence). The ends were cut back, 1 base at V and 1 base at J, with 10 bases in the middle. The CDR3 is 15 residues long. The clonotype originates from a woman aged 80 or over with acute or convalescent COVID-19. Sequencing was done on a sample of peripheral blood. The chain combines TRBV19 with TRBJ2-5; D is unresolved. CDR3 sequence: CASSIVRRPQETQYF. CDR3 coding DNA: TGTGCCAGTAGTATAGTGCGCAGGCCCCAAGAGACCCAGTACTTC.